This is a list of T cell receptor beta chains from one sample in a study of cytotoxic CD8 clonotypes in ibrutinib-treated CLL. Using immunoSEQ multiplex PCR, the repertoire was profiled, and TCRdb retains in-frame clones only, with some absent. The data show about 200,000 clones, with 60% to 80% seen just once and over 5.5% held by the top ten. Sequenced here: PBMCs, sampled after 12 months of ibrutinib treatment. Receptors were obtained from a human donor with chronic lymphocytic leukemia. Each CDR3 is given with its conserved first and last residue. The D gene is left open where the match is weak. The listing skips clone size in some rows; elsewhere it reads once, few, many or a size class.

clone_size	j_call	d_call	v_call	cdr3_aa	cdr3_nt
few	TRBJ1-3	.	TRBV5-3	CASNRFGVGNTIYF	TGTGCCAGCAATCGGTTCGGGGTTGGAAACACCATATATTTT
.	TRBJ1-2	.	TRBV30	CAWKAGQPNLYGYTF	TGTGCCTGGAAGGCGGGGCAGCCGAACCTCTATGGCTACACCTTC
.	TRBJ2-3	TRBD2	TRBV9	CASSVGLAGANTDTQYF	TGTGCCAGCAGCGTAGGACTAGCGGGGGCTAACACAGATACGCAGTATTTT
.	TRBJ1-1	.	TRBV6-5	CASSYGGSGTEAFF	TGTGCCAGCAGTTACGGAGGGTCTGGTACTGAAGCTTTCTTT
.	TRBJ1-4	.	TRBV2	CASGGGIREKLFF	TGTGCCAGCGGTGGGGGGATTCGTGAAAAACTGTTTTTT
few	TRBJ1-4	.	TRBV30	CAWSVGPGTSEKLFF	TGTGCCTGGAGTGTAGGCCCGGGGACTAGTGAAAAACTGTTTTTT
.	TRBJ2-2	.	TRBV27	CASSSQRATNTGELFF	TGTGCCAGCAGTTCCCAGCGGGCTACGAACACCGGGGAGCTGTTTTTT
.	TRBJ1-1	.	TRBV5-1	CASSGGTRQGRTEAFF	TGCGCCAGCAGCGGCGGGACACGGCAAGGTCGCACTGAAGCTTTCTTT
.	TRBJ2-7	.	TRBV19	CASTGGTGPYEQYF	TGTGCCAGTACTGGGGGAACAGGCCCCTACGAGCAGTACTTC
.	TRBJ2-7	TRBD2	TRBV7-2	CASSRRRDYSHEQYF	TGTGCCAGCAGCCGTCGCCGGGACTATTCCCACGAGCAGTACTTC
.	TRBJ2-3	.	TRBV2	CASSDVGTSQYF	TGTGCCAGCAGTGATGTGGGCACGTCGCAGTATTTT
.	TRBJ1-1	.	TRBV7-3	CASSSDGRDTEAFF	TGTGCCAGCAGCTCGGACGGGAGGGACACTGAAGCTTTCTTT
.	TRBJ1-4	.	TRBV5-1	CASSSTGSMGEKLFF	TGCGCCAGCAGCTCGACAGGCTCCATGGGGGAAAAACTGTTTTTT
.	TRBJ1-6	.	TRBV7-7	CASSLLITNSPLHF	TGTGCCAGCAGCTTACTGATAACCAATTCACCCCTCCACTTT
.	TRBJ2-3	.	TRBV21-1	CASSRRDWSSTDTQYF	TGTGCCAGCAGCAGACGGGACTGGTCTAGCACAGATACGCAGTATTTT
.	TRBJ2-7	TRBD1	TRBV7-3	CASSPRGQGYEQYF	TGTGCCAGCAGCCCACGCGGACAGGGCTACGAGCAGTACTTC
.	TRBJ1-5	.	TRBV30	CAWSVGNTNQPQHF	TGTGCCTGGAGTGTGGGGAATACTAATCAGCCCCAGCATTTT
.	TRBJ1-3	.	TRBV9	CASSEVRGAGNTIYF	TGTGCCAGCAGCGAGGTCCGGGGGGCTGGAAACACCATATATTTT
once	TRBJ1-4	TRBD1	TRBV29-1	CSGGDRGIEKLFF	TGCAGCGGAGGCGACAGGGGGATTGAAAAACTGTTTTTT
.	TRBJ1-5	.	TRBV13	CASSLRGGNQPQHF	TGTGCCAGCAGCTTACGGGGCGGAAATCAGCCCCAGCATTTT
.	TRBJ2-3	TRBD2	TRBV7-3	CASSTGLAGSLDTQYF	TGTGCCAGCAGCACCGGACTAGCGGGATCCCTGGATACGCAGTATTTT
.	TRBJ2-1	TRBD2	TRBV25-1	CASSEYMGLAGVEQFF	TGTGCCAGCAGTGAATATATGGGGCTAGCGGGAGTTGAGCAGTTCTTC
.	TRBJ2-2	.	TRBV30	CAWSVPRGSLYTGELFF	TGTGCCTGGAGTGTACCCCGGGGCAGTTTATACACCGGGGAGCTGTTTTTT
.	TRBJ1-2	.	TRBV30	CAWSVGRGRPYGYTF	TGTGCCTGGAGTGTTGGGAGGGGACGGCCTTATGGCTACACCTTC
.	TRBJ1-2	.	TRBV28	CASSLSNYGYTF	TGTGCCAGCAGTTTATCTAACTATGGCTACACCTTC
once	TRBJ1-3	.	TRBV21-1	CASSNGRTLANTIYF	TGTGCCAGCAGCAATGGACGGACTCTGGCAAACACCATATATTTT
.	TRBJ1-5	.	TRBV20-1	CSARARGSQHF	TGCAGTGCTAGAGCCCGGGGCTCGCAGCATTTT
.	TRBJ2-3	.	TRBV7-2	CASSPTEKPQYF	TGTGCCAGCAGCCCGACAGAGAAGCCGCAGTATTTT